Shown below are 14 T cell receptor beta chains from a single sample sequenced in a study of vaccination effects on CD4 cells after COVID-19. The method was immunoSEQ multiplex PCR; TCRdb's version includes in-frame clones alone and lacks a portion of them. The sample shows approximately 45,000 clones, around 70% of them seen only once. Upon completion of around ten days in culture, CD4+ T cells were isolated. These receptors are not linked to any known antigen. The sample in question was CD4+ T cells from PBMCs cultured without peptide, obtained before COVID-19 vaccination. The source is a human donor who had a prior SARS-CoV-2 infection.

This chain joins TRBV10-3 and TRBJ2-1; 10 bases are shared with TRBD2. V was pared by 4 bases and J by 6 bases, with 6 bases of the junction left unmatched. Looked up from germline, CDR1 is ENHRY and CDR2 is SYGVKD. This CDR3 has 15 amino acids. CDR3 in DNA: TGTGCCATCAGTGCCGAACTAGCGGGATCCAATGAGCAGTTCTTC. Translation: CAISAELAGSNEQFF.

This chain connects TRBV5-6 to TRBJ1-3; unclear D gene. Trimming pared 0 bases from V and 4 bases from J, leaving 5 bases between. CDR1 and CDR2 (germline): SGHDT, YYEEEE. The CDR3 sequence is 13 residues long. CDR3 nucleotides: TGTGCCAGCAGCTTGGGTCAGGGAAACACCATATATTTT. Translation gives CASSLGQGNTIYF.

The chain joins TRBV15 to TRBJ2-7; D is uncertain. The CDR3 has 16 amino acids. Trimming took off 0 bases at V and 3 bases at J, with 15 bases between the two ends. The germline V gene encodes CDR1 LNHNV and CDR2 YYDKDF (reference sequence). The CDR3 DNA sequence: TGTGCCACCAGCAGAGATGTCCGCGACTTAAACTACGAGCAGTACTTC. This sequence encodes CATSRDVRDLNYEQYF. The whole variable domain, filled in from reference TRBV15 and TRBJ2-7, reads DAMVIQNPRYQVTQFGKPVTLSCSQTLNHNVMYWYQQKSSQAPKLLFHYYDKDFNNEADTPDNFQSRRPNTSFCFLDIRSPGLGDTAMYLCATSRDVRDLNYEQYFGPGTRLTVT.

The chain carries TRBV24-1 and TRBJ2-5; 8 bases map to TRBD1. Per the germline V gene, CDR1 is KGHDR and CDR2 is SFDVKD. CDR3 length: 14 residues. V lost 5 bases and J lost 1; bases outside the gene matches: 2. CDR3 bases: TGTGCCACCAGTGCTACAGGGGGCCAAGAGACCCAGTACTTC. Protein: CATSATGGQETQYF.

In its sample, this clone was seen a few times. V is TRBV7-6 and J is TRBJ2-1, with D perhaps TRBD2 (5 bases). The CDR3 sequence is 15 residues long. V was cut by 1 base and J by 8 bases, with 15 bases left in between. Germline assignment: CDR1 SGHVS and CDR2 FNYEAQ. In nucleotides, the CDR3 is TGTGCCAGCAGCTTAGATGGCGGGCTCGGGTATGAGCAGTTCTTC. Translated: CASSLDGGLGYEQFF.

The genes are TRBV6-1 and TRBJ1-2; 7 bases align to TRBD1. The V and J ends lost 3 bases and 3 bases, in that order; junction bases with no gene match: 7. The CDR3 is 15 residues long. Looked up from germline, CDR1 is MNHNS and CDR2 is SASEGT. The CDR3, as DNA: TGTGCCAGCAGTGACCACAGGGGTCGGGACTATGGCTACACCTTC. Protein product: CASSDHRGRDYGYTF.

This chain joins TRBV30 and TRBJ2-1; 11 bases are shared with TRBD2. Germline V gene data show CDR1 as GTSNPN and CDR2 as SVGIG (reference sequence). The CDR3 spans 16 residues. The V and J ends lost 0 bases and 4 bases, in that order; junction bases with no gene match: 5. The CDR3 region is CAWSVPGLAGYNEQFF. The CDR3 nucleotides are TGTGCCTGGAGTGTACCAGGACTAGCGGGTTACAATGAGCAGTTCTTC.

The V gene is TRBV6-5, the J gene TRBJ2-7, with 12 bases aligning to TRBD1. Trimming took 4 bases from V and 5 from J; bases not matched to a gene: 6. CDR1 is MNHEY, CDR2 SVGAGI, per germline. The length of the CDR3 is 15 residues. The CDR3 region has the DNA TGTGCCAGCAGTTCTCCGGGACAGGGGGCGCACGAGCAGTACTTC. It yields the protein CASSSPGQGAHEQYF.

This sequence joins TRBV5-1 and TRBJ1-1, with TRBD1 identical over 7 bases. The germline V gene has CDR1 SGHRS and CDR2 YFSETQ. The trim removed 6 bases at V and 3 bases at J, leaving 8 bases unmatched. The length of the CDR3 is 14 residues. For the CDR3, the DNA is TGCGCCAGCACTCATCCGGGACAGTACACTGAAGCTTTCTTT. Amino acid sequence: CASTHPGQYTEAFF. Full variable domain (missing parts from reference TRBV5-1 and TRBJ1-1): KAGVTQTPRYLIKTRGQQVTLSCSPISGHRSVSWYQQTPGQGLQFLFEYFSETQRNKGNFPGRFSGRQFSNSRSEMNVSTLELGDSALYLCASTHPGQYTEAFFGQGTRLTVV.

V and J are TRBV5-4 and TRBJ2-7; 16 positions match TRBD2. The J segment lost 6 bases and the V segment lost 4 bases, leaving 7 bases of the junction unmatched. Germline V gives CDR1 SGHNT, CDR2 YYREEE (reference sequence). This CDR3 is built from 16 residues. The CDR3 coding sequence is TGTGCCAGCAGCAAGGGACTAGCGGGAGGGTTGTCCGAGCAGTACTTC. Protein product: CASSKGLAGGLSEQYF.

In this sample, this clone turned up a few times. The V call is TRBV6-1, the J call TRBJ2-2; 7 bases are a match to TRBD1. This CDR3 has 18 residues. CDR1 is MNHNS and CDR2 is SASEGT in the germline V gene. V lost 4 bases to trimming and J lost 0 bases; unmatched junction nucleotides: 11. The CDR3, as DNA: TGTGCCAGCAGTGTCGCGGCAACAGGGGCAGCGAACACCGGGGAGCTGTTTTTT. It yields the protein CASSVAATGAANTGELFF.

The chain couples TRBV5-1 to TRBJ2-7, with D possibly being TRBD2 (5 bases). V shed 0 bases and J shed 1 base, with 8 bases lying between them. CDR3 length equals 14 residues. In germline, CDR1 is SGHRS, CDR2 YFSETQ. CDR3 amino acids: CASSLVAGSYEQYF. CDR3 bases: TGCGCCAGCAGCTTGGTGGCGGGTTCCTACGAGCAGTACTTC.

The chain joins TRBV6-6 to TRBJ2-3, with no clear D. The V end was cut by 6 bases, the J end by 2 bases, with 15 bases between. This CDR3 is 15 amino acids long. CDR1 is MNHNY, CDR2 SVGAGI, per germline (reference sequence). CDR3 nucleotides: TGTGCCAGCAGGCGCGGAACTAACCCCACAGATACGCAGTATTTT. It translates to CASRRGTNPTDTQYF.

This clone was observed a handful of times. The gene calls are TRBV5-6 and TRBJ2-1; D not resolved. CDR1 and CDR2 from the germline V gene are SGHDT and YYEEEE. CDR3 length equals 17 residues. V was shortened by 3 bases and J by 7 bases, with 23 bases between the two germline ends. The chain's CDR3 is CASSSVSVASFLNEQFF. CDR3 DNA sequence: TGTGCCAGCAGCTCAGTTAGTGTGGCTTCCTTTTTGAATGAGCAGTTCTTC.